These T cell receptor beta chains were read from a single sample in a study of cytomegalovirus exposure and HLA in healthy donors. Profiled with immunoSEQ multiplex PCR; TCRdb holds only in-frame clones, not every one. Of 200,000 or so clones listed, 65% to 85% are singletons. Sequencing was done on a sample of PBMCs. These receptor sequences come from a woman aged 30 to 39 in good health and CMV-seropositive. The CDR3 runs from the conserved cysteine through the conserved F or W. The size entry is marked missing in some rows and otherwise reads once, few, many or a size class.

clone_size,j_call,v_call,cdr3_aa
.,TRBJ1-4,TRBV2,CASSEAKGGKLFF
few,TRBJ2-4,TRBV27,CASKDRGENIQYF
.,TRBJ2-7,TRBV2,CASSEALSGGGYEQYF
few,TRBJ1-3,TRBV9,CASSPSGVPGNTIYF
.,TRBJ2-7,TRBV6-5,CASSSGTPPYEQYF
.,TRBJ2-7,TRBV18,CASSPPGTGAREQYF
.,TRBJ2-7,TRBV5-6,CASSQDGGLGEQYF
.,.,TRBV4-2,CASSQIDGADYEQYF
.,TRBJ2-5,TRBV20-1,CSARAKQTRYF
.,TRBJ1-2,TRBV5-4,CASSLGANYGYTF
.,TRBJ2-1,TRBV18,CASSPGQGKFF
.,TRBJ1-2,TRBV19,CASSIPGQGLGYTF
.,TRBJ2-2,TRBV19,CASTPGRNTGELFF
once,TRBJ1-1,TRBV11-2,CASSGQGTGPEAFF
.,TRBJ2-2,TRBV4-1,CASSQVRYTGELFF
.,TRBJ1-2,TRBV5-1,CASSLEAGTNYGYTF
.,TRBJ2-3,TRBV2,CASRQTGFAKDTQYF
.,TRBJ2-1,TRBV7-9,CASDFSGTTNEQFF
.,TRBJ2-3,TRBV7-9,CASSSPGQGEDTQYF
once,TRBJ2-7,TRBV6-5,CASSYLQGSYEQYF
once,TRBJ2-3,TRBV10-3,CAVEADTQYF
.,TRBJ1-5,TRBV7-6,CASSLARGPRNQPQHF
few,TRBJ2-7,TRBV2,CASSEWQGVYEQYF
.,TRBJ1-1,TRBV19,CASSVGSYTEAFF
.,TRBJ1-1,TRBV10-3,CAISARQDPMNTEAFF
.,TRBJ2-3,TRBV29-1,CSVEPRRLTDTQYF
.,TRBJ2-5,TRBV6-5,CASSYRDRDETQYF
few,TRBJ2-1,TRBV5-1,CASSWGGGRQNEQFF
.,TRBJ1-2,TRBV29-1,CSTQTVYGYTF
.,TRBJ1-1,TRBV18,CASNVKQGPYTEAFF
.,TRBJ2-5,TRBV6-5,CASSPDRGRETQYF
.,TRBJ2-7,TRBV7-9,CASSLEGAYEQYF
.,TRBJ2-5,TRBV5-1,CASSLLGAQGQYF
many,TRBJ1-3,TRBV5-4,CASSFHRSSGNTIYF
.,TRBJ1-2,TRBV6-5,CASRTKTDNYGYTF